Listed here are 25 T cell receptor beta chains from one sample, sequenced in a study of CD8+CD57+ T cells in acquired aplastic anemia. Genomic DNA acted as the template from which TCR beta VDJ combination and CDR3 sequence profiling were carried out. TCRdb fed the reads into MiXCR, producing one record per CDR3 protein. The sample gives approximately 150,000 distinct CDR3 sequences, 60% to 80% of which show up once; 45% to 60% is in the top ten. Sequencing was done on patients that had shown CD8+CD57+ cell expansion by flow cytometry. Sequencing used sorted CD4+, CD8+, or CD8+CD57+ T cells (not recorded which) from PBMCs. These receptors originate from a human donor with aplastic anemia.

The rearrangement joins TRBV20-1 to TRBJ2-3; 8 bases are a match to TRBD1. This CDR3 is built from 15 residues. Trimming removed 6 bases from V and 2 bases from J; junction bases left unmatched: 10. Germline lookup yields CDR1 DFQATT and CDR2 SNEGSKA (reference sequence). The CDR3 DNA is TGCAGTGCATCGGGGACAGGCGACCTCACAGATACGCAGTATTTT. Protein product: CSASGTGDLTDTQYF.

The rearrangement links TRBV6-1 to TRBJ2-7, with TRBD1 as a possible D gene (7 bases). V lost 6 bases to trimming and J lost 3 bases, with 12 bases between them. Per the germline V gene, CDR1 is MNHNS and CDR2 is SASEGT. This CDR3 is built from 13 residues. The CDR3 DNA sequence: TGTGCCAGCAGGGAGGGACAGATCTACGAGCAGTACTTC. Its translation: CASREGQIYEQYF.

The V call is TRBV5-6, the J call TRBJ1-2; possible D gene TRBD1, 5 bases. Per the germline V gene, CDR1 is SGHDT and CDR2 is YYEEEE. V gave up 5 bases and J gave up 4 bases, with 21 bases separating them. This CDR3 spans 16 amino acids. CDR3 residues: CASSFNSGTSRYGYTF. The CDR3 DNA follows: TGTGCCAGCAGTTTCAACTCCGGGACTTCCCGCTATGGCTACACCTTC.

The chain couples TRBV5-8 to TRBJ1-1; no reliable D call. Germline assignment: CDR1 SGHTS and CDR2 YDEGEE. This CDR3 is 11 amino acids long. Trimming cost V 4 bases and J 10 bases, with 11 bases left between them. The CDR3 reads CASSQGGLAFF. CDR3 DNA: TGTGCCAGCAGCCAAGGAGGGTTAGCTTTCTTT.

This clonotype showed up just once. Written as DNA, the CDR3 is TGCAGTGCTAGAGTTGGCAGGGCTATGGGGTCCTACGAGCAGTACTTC. Amino acid sequence: CSARVGRAMGSYEQYF. The gene calls are TRBV20-1 and TRBJ2-7, with D possibly being TRBD1 (5 bases). The CDR3 totals 16 residues. The germline V gene has CDR1 DFQATT and CDR2 SNEGSKA (reference sequence). Trimming removed 1 base from V and 1 base from J, with 17 bases in between.

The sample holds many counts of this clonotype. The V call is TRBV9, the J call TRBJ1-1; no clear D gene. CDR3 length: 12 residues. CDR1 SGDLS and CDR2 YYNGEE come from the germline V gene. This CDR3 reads CARDSSDTEAFF. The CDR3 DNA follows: TGTGCTAGAGATAGCAGTGACACTGAAGCTTTCTTT.

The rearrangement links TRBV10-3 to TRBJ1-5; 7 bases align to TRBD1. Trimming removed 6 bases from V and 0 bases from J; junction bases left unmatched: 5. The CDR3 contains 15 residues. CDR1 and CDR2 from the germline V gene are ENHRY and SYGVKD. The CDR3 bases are TGTGCCATCAGGGCAGGGGGGGGTAGCAATCAGCCCCAGCATTTT. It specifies CAIRAGGGSNQPQHF.

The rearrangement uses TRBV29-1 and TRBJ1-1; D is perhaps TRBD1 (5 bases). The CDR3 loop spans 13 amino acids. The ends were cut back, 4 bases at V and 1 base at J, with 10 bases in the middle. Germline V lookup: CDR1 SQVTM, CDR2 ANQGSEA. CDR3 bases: TGCAGCGTTGTCGTTGGGGGGAACACTGAAGCTTTCTTT. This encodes CSVVVGGNTEAFF.

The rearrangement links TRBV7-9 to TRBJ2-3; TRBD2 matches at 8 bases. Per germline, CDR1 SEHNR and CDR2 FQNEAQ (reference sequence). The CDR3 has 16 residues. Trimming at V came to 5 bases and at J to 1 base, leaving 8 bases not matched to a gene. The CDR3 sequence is CASSQIRAGGTDTQYF. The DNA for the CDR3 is TGTGCCAGCAGCCAGATTCGAGCGGGAGGCACAGATACGCAGTATTTT.

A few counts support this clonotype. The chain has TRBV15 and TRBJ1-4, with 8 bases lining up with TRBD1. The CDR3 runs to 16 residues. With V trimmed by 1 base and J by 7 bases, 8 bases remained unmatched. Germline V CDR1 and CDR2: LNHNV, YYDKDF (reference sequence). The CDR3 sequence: CATSRVSGGEGEKLFF. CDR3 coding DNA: TGTGCCACCAGCAGAGTTTCAGGGGGCGAGGGTGAAAAACTGTTTTTT.

The CDR3 DNA reads as TGTGCCAGCAGAGGGGGAATGAACACTGAAGCTTTCTTT. Encoded protein: CASRGGMNTEAFF. V usage is TRBV7-2 and J usage is TRBJ1-1; perhaps TRBD1 as D (6 bases). V was shortened by 6 bases and J by 0 bases, with 8 bases between the two germline ends. CDR1 SGHTA and CDR2 FQGNSA come from the germline V gene. CDR3 length: 13 residues.

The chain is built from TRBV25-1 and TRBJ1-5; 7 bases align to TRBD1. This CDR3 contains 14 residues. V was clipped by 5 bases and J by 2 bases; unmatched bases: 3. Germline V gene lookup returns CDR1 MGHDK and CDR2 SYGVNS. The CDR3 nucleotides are TGTGCCAGCAGTACCACAGGGGGCAATCAGCCCCAGCATTTT. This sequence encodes CASSTTGGNQPQHF.

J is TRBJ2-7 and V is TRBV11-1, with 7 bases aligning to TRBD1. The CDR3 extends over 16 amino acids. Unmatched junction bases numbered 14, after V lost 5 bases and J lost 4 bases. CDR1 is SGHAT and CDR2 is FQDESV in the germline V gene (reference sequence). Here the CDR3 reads CASSQGQPNFYYEQYF. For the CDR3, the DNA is TGTGCCAGCAGCCAGGGACAGCCAAACTTTTATTACGAGCAGTACTTC.

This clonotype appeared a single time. Written as DNA, the CDR3 is TGCGCCAGCACCCCGGGGCAGGGACCCCACGAGCAGTACTTC. Protein sequence: CASTPGQGPHEQYF. The gene calls are TRBV5-1 and TRBJ2-7; either TRBD1 or TRBD2 may fit D (5 bases each). V lost 6 bases and J 5 bases, leaving 18 bases between the germline ends. This CDR3 comprises 14 residues. CDR1 is SGHRS and CDR2 is YFSETQ in the germline V gene.

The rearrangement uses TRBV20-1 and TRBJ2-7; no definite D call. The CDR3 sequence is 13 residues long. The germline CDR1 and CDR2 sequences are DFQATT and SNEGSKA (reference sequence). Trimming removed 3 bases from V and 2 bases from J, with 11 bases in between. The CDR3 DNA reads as TGCAGTGCTAGTCCGACTGGGACCTACGAGCAGTACTTC. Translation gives CSASPTGTYEQYF.

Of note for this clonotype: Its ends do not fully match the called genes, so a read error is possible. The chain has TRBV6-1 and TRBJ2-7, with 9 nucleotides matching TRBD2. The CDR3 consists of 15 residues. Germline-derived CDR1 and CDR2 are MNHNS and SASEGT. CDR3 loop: CASALETSGGYEQHF. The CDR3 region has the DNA TGTGCCAGCGCCCTTGAGACTAGCGGCGGATACGAGCAGCACTTC.

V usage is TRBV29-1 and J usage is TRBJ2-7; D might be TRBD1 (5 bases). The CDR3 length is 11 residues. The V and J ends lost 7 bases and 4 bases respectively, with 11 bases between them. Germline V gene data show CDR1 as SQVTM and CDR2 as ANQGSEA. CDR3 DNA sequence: TGCAGCGCCGCTAAGGGGTACGAGCAGTACTTC. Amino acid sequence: CSAAKGYEQYF.

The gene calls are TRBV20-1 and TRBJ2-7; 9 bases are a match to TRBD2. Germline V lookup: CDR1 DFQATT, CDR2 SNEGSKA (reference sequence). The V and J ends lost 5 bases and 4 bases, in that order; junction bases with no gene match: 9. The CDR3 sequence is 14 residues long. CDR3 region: CSAPRTSEAYEQYV. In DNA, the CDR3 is TGCAGTGCTCCCCGGACTAGCGAAGCTTACGAGCAGTACGTC.

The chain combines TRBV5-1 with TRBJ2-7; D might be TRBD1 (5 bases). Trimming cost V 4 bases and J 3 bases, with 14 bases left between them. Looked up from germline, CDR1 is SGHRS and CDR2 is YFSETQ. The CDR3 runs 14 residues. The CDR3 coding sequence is TGCGCCAGCAGCCAGGGTCCGCAGGACTACGAGCAGTACTTC. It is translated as CASSQGPQDYEQYF.

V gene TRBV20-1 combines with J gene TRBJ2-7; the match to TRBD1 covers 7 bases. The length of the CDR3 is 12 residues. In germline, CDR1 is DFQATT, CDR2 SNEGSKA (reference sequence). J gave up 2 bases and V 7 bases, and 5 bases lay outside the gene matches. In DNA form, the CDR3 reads TGCAGTGTAGAGCAGGGGGCCTACGAGCAGTACTTC. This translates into CSVEQGAYEQYF.

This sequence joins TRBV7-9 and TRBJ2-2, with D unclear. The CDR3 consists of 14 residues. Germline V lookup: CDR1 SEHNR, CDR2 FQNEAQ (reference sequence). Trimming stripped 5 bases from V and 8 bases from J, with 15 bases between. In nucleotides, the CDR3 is TGTGCCAGCAGCCCACTATTATCGGAGGGGGAGCTGTTTTTT. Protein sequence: CASSPLLSEGELFF. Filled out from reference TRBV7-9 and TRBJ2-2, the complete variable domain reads DTGVSQNPRHKITKRGQNVTFRCDPISEHNRLYWYRQTLGQGPEFLTYFQNEAQLEKSRLLSDRFSAERPKGSFSTLEIQRTEQGDSAMYLCASSPLLSEGELFFGEGSRLTVL.

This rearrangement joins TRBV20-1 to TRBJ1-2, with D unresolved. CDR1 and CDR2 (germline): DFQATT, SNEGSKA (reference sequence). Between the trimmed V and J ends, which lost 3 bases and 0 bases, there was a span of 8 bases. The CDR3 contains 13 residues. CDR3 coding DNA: TGCAGTGCTAGCCCCGCCTCTAACTATGGCTACACCTTC. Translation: CSASPASNYGYTF.

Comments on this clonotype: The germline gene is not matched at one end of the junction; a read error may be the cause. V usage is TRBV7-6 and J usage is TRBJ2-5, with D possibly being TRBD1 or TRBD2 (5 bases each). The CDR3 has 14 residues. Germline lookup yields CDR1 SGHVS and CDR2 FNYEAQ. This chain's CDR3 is CVSSRLRGQETQYF. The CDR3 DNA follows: TGTGTCAGCAGCCGTTTGAGGGGCCAAGAGACCCAGTACTTC.

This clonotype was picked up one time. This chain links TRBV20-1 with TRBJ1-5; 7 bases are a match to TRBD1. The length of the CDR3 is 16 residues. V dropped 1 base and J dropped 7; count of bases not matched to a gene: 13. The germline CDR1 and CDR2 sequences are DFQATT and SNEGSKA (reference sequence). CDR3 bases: TGCAGTGCTAGAGCTAGACAGGGTGGGGGGGTACAGCCCCAGCATTTT. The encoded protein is CSARARQGGGVQPQHF.

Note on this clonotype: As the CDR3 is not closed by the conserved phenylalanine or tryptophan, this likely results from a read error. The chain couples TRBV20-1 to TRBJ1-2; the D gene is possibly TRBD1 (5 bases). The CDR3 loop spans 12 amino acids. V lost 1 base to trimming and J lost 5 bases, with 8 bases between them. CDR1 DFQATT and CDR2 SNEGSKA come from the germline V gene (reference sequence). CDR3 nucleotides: TGCAGTGCTAGAGGGACACTTTATGGCTACACCCTC. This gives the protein CSARGTLYGYTL.